This TCR beta chain was captured in a study of T cell changes during pregnancy in multiple sclerosis. The CDR3 runs to 13 residues. Trimming cost V 1 base and J 7 bases, with 8 bases left between them. CDR1 is SGHVS, CDR2 FNYEAQ, per germline. Assay used: immunoSEQ multiplex PCR; TCRdb lists only in-frame clones, some missing. Here the sample spans roughly 47,000 clones, around 91% being singletons. The chain uses TRBV7-6 and TRBJ2-1; unclear D gene. The sample here was CD8+ T cells from peripheral blood mononuclear cells, taken in the second trimester of pregnancy. This TCR was sampled from a female donor with multiple sclerosis, enrolled in a pregnancy study. CDR3 in amino acids: CASSLGQANEQFF. CDR3 in DNA: TGTGCCAGCAGCTTAGGGCAGGCGAATGAGCAGTTCTTC.